These 15 T cell receptor beta chains were all obtained from the same sample, sequenced in a study of shared clonotypes between healthy human individuals. Sequencing was performed with immunoSEQ multiplex PCR; in TCRdb, only in-frame clones are kept and a portion is missing. The sample has about 1.1 million clones, around three quarters seen once; the top ten hold about 0.94%. Material: memory CD4+ T cells from PBMCs. Subset: CD45RA-negative fraction. The source is a man younger than 35 in good health. Some clones in this sample may be carry-over from other donors' samples.

The rearrangement links TRBV6-1 to TRBJ2-7; TRBD2 matches 8 bases. The CDR3 spans 14 residues. Germline V lookup: CDR1 MNHNS, CDR2 SASEGT. V dropped 6 bases and J dropped 2; count of bases not matched to a gene: 6. In DNA, the CDR3 is TGTGCCAGCAGGTTTCCGGGAGGGGCCTACGAGCAGTACTTC. Encoded protein: CASRFPGGAYEQYF.

The chain combines TRBV19 with TRBJ2-1; TRBD1 matches 9 bases. Germline V lookup: CDR1 LNHDA, CDR2 SQIVND (reference sequence). The CDR3 consists of 15 residues. V shed 5 bases and J 8 bases; nucleotides not matched to a gene: 10. CDR3 sequence reads: CASSPGQGRHHEQFF. CDR3 bases: TGTGCCAGTAGTCCGGGACAGGGTCGGCACCATGAGCAGTTCTTC. The complete variable domain, with remaining parts taken from reference TRBV19 and TRBJ2-1, reads DGGITQSPKYLFRKEGQNVTLSCEQNLNHDAMYWYRQDPGQGLRLIYYSQIVNDFQKGDIAEGYSVSREKKESFPLTVTSAQKNPTAFYLCASSPGQGRHHEQFFGPGTRLTVL.

The gene calls are TRBV18 and TRBJ1-4, with D unclear. V lost 3 bases, J lost 0 bases, and 11 bases lay in between. Germline lookup yields CDR1 KGHSH and CDR2 LQKENI. The CDR3 contains 16 residues. DNA for the CDR3: TGTGCCAGCTCACCCCGGGTTGTTACAACTAATGAAAAACTGTTTTTT. This gives the protein CASSPRVVTTNEKLFF.

This clone appeared a few times. The V gene is TRBV7-8, the J gene TRBJ2-3; D remains unclear. The CDR3 is made up of 14 amino acids. Trimming stripped 5 bases from V and 0 bases from J, with 9 bases between. Germline CDR1 reads SGHVS; CDR2 reads FQNEAQ. CDR3 sequence (DNA): TGTGCCAGCAGCCCGTCACACAGCACAGATACGCAGTATTTT. This translates into CASSPSHSTDTQYF. Full variable domain (rest looked up from reference TRBV7-8 and TRBJ2-3): GAGVSQSPRYKVAKRGQDVALRCDPISGHVSLFWYQQALGQGPEFLTYFQNEAQLDKSGLPSDRFFAERPEGSVSTLKIQRTQQEDSAVYLCASSPSHSTDTQYFGPGTRLTVL.

The count of this clone is one. The chain has TRBV6-4 and TRBJ2-3; no reliable D call. Germline loops: CDR1 MRHNA, CDR2 SNTAGT. Trimming took off 3 bases at V and 5 bases at J, with 9 bases between the two ends. The length of the CDR3 is 13 residues. The CDR3 coding sequence is TGTGCCAGCAGTGATGAGGCCCAAGATACGCAGTATTTT. Residues: CASSDEAQDTQYF.

The rearrangement uses TRBV18 and TRBJ2-2; D gene unclear. Germline CDR1 KGHSH, CDR2 LQKENI. The CDR3 consists of 16 residues. Deletions cut 1 base from V and 1 base from J, with 10 bases between. For the CDR3, the DNA is TGTGCCAGCTCACCACTACACATTGAGAACACCGGGGAGCTGTTTTTT. Its protein product is CASSPLHIENTGELFF.

V and J are TRBV5-1 and TRBJ2-2, with TRBD1 matching over 7 bases. The junction had 3 bases not matched to a gene; V was cut back by 0 bases and J by 1 base. The CDR3 has 16 residues. The germline gives CDR1 SGHRS, CDR2 YFSETQ. CDR3 sequence reads: CASSLEGAENTGELFF. The CDR3 DNA reads as TGCGCCAGCAGCTTGGAGGGGGCGGAGAACACCGGGGAGCTGTTTTTT. Looking up the rest from reference TRBV5-1 and TRBJ2-2 gives the full variable domain: KAGVTQTPRYLIKTRGQQVTLSCSPISGHRSVSWYQQTPGQGLQFLFEYFSETQRNKGNFPGRFSGRQFSNSRSEMNVSTLELGDSALYLCASSLEGAENTGELFFGEGSRLTVL.

This rearrangement joins TRBV28 to TRBJ1-5; no clear D gene. Germline V CDR1 and CDR2: MDHEN, SYDVKM. The CDR3 has 14 amino acids. V lost 6 bases and J lost 3, with 12 bases in between. CDR3 DNA sequence: TGTGCCAGCAGCCAAGTGGGGTTCAATCAGCCCCAGCATTTT. It codes for CASSQVGFNQPQHF.

The chain combines TRBV2 with TRBJ2-1, with D uncertain. Germline V CDR1 and CDR2: SNHLY, FYNNEI. V was pared by 7 bases and J by 10 bases, with 14 bases between. The CDR3 has 12 amino acids. CDR3 sequence: CASKGALPEQFF. The CDR3 nucleotides are TGTGCCAGCAAAGGCGCGCTCCCAGAGCAGTTCTTC.

This clone was counted a single time. This chain uses TRBV5-1 with TRBJ2-5; D is perhaps TRBD2 (6 bases). Germline-derived CDR1 and CDR2 are SGHRS and YFSETQ. This CDR3 has 13 residues. V lost 7 bases to trimming and J lost 5 bases, with 15 bases between them. The CDR3: CASRKSSAETQYF. The CDR3 nucleotides are TGCGCCAGCCGAAAATCTAGCGCGGAGACCCAGTACTTC.

This rearrangement joins TRBV18 to TRBJ2-1, with TRBD2 identical over 10 bases. Germline CDR1 is KGHSH and CDR2 is LQKENI. The ends lost 2 bases at V and 7 bases at J; junction bases unmatched: 8. The CDR3 loop spans 16 amino acids. Written as DNA, the CDR3 is TGTGCCAGCTCACCAGGACAGCTGACTAGCGGGAATGAGCAGTTCTTC. It specifies CASSPGQLTSGNEQFF. The variable domain in full, completed from reference TRBV18 and TRBJ2-1, reads NAGVMQNPRHLVRRRGQEARLRCSPMKGHSHVYWYRQLPEEGLKFMVYLQKENIIDESGMPKERFSAEFPKEGPSILRIQQVVRGDSAAYFCASSPGQLTSGNEQFFGPGTRLTVL.

The J gene is TRBJ2-5, the V gene TRBV18; D may be TRBD1 (5 bases). Per the germline V gene, CDR1 is KGHSH and CDR2 is LQKENI. The CDR3 length is 16 residues. V was pared by 3 bases and J by 5 bases, with 19 bases between. The CDR3 spells CASSPSRPGAGETQYF. As DNA, the CDR3 is TGTGCCAGCTCACCTTCTCGGCCAGGTGCAGGGGAGACCCAGTACTTC.

This clone occurred once. This chain joins TRBV5-1 and TRBJ2-1, with TRBD1 as a possible D gene (6 bases). CDR1 is SGHRS and CDR2 is YFSETQ in the germline V gene. V lost 0 bases and J 7 bases, leaving 17 bases between the germline ends. The CDR3 spans 16 residues. The CDR3 loop is CASSLGQGFGVNEQFF. CDR3 DNA sequence: TGCGCCAGCAGCTTGGGGCAGGGGTTTGGTGTGAATGAGCAGTTCTTC.

As concerns this clone: One end of the junction does not line up with germline, which may come from a read error. This chain joins TRBV7-9 and TRBJ1-1; weak D call: TRBD1 (5 bases). Germline V CDR1 and CDR2: SEHNR, FQNEAQ (reference sequence). The CDR3 loop spans 13 amino acids. In DNA, the CDR3 is TGTGCCAGCAGCTTAGAGTTCGGGGGAGAAGCGGGCTTT. Amino acids: CASSLEFGGEAGF.

The chain recombines TRBV30 with TRBJ1-6; TRBD1 is a possible D gene (6 bases). V was shortened by 4 bases and J by 7 bases, with 17 bases between the two germline ends. CDR3 length: 15 residues. In germline, CDR1 is GTSNPN, CDR2 SVGIG (reference sequence). The CDR3 DNA reads TGTGCCTGGACTGTAACAGGGTTGGGGAATTCACCCCTCCACTTT. Translated, it gives CAWTVTGLGNSPLHF.